This record covers a single T cell receptor beta chain. TCRdb's copy holds only in-frame clones and misses some; the assay was immunoSEQ multiplex PCR. The sample contains 800,000 to 950,000 clones, about 96% of which appear only once. V was clipped by 3 bases and J by 3 bases, with 5 bases between them. CDR1 is MGHRA, CDR2 YSYEKL, per germline. CDR3 length: 13 amino acids. Only CD45RO-negative cells positively selected for CCR7 counted as naive CD8 cells, so terminally differentiated effector memory CD45RA+ cells were excluded. These data are taken from a study of shared clonotypes between healthy human individuals.

The clonotype comes from a man in his thirties or forties in good health. The specimen was naive CD8+ T cells sorted from blood. This sequence joins TRBV4-1 and TRBJ2-2; no definite D call. CDR3 sequence: CASSHRDTGELFF. The CDR3 DNA reads as TGCGCCAGCAGCCACCGGGACACCGGGGAGCTGTTTTTT.